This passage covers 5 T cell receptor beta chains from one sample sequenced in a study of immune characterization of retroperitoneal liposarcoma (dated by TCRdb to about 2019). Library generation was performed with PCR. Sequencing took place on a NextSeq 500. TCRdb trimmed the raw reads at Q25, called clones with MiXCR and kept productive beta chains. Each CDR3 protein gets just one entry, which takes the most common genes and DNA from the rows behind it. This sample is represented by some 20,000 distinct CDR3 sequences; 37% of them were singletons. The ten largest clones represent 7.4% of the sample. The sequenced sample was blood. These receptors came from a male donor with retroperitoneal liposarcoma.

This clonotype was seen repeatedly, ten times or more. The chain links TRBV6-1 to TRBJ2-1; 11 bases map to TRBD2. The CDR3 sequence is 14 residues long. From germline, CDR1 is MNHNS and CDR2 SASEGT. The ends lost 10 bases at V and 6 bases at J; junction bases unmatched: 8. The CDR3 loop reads CATSPLAGANEQFF. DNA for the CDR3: TGTGCCACTTCCCCACTAGCGGGGGCCAATGAGCAGTTCTTC.

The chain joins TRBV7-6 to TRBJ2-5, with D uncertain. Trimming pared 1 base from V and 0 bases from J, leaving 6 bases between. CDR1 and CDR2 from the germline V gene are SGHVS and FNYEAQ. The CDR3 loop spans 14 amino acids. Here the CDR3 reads CASSLEGYQETQYF. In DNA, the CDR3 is TGTGCCAGCAGCTTAGAAGGGTACCAAGAGACCCAGTACTTC.

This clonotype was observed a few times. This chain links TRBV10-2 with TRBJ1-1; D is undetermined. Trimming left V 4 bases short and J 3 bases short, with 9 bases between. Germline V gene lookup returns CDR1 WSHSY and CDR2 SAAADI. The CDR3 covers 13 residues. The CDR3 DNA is TGCGCCAGCAGTGGTCCGGGAGACACTGAAGCTTTCTTT. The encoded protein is CASSGPGDTEAFF.

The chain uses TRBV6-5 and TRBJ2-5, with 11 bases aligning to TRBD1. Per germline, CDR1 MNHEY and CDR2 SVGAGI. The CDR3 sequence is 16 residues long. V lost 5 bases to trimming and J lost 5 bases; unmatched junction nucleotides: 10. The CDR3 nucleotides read TGTGCCAGCAGTCCTCTCTCCGGGACAGGGGGGGAGACCCAGTACTTC. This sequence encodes CASSPLSGTGGETQYF.

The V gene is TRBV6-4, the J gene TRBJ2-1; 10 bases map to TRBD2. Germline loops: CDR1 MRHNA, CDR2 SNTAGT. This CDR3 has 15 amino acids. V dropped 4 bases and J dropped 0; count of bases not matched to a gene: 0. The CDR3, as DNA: TGTGCCAGCAGTGCTAGCGGGAGCTCCTACAATGAGCAGTTCTTC. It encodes CASSASGSSYNEQFF.